This entry lists 6 T cell receptor beta chains sequenced from one sample in a study of response to subunit inactivated influenza vaccine. Via MiXCR, TCRdb re-called the RT-PCR reads, giving one row per CDR3 protein. The sample lists hundreds of thousands of distinct CDR3 sequences, roughly 12% occurring once. This sample was also put to use in a study of T cells expressing NK-cell markers. Turning to that study: It was by 5'RACE template switching with UMIs that TCR beta cDNA was made.

The source was PBMCs from blood, collected on the day of vaccination. The receptor source for this set is a man aged 50 to 60 who received an inactivated influenza vaccine.

In this sample, this clonotype turned up a few times. The chain has TRBV5-5 and TRBJ2-1; 8 bases are a match to TRBD2. From germline, CDR1 is SGHKS and CDR2 YYEKEE (reference sequence). Trimming cost V 4 bases and J 9 bases; bases outside gene matches: 9. This CDR3 contains 14 residues. In nucleotides, the CDR3 is TGTGCCAGCAGCCAACGGGAGGGGATAGGTGAGCAGTTCTTC. Protein product: CASSQREGIGEQFF.

The genes are TRBV4-1 and TRBJ2-1, with D perhaps TRBD2 (6 bases). Between the trimmed V and J ends, which lost 1 base and 6 bases, there was a span of 16 bases. CDR3 length: 16 amino acids. Germline CDR1 is MGHRA and CDR2 is YSYEKL. As DNA, the CDR3 is TGCGCCAGCAGCCAAGGCCGGGACTGGCTTCCCAATGAGCAGTTCTTC. Protein product: CASSQGRDWLPNEQFF.

On this clonotype itself: A read error may explain this, as a much larger clone is one base away. V gene TRBV2 combines with J gene TRBJ2-1; D remains ambiguous. The CDR3 is 14 amino acids. CDR1 SNHLY and CDR2 FYNNEI come from the germline V gene. V dropped 8 bases and J dropped 6 bases, with 17 bases sitting between them. CDR3 coding DNA: TGTGCCAGCTGTGTTTCCGACCGAGCCAATGAGCAGTTCTTC. Translated, it gives CASCVSDRANEQFF.

In its sample, this clonotype was seen a few times. The chain combines TRBV5-5 with TRBJ2-1, with 8 nucleotides matching TRBD2. Germline V lookup: CDR1 SGHKS, CDR2 YYEKEE (reference sequence). V shed 3 bases and J 4 bases; nucleotides not matched to a gene: 9. There are 16 residues in the CDR3. The CDR3 here is CASSYFGGAHYNEQFF. The CDR3 DNA reads as TGTGCCAGCAGCTATTTCGGGGGGGCGCATTACAATGAGCAGTTCTTC.

There are many counts of this clonotype. The gene calls are TRBV12-3 or TRBV12-4 and TRBJ1-5; D unresolved. Trimming removed 6 bases at V and 6 bases at J, with 12 bases between. The length of the CDR3 is 13 residues. CDR3 sequence reads: CASSPYLGQPQHF. The CDR3 DNA reads TGTGCCAGCAGCCCCTATCTGGGTCAGCCCCAGCATTTT.

This clonotype was observed at least ten times. The J gene is TRBJ2-1, the V gene TRBV5-1; D possibly corresponds to TRBD2 (5 bases). The CDR3 runs to 13 residues. CDR1 and CDR2 from the germline V gene are SGHRS and YFSETQ. V lost 1 base, J lost 7 bases, and 9 bases lay in between. CDR3 sequence (DNA): TGCGCCAGCAGCTTGAACGGGGAGAATGAGCAGTTCTTC. This sequence encodes CASSLNGENEQFF.